A selection of T cell receptor beta chains follows, all from one sample in a study of blood T cell repertoires in COVID-19. The repertoire was sequenced with immunoSEQ multiplex PCR; TCRdb's copy has only in-frame clones and lacks some. The sample holds tens of thousands of clones, around 85% seen once. The sample was peripheral blood. The receptors shown here come from a man between 60 and 75 years old with active or convalescent COVID-19. CDR3s include the opening cysteine and the closing phenylalanine or tryptophan. The D gene is left open where the match is weak. Only part of the rows carry a size: once, few, many, or a class if the clone is expanded.

>.|few|TRBJ1-2|TRBV19
CASSPNLRGGYTF
TGTGCCAGTAGTCCCAACCTCCGAGGGGGCTACACCTTC
>.|once|TRBJ1-1|TRBV2
CASSVPGFVNTEAFF
TGTGCCAGCAGTGTGCCAGGGTTTGTGAACACTGAAGCTTTCTTT
>TRBD2|once|TRBJ2-3|TRBV6-1
CASSAQSGRAGKIAHTQYF
TGTGCCAGCAGTGCCCAAAGCGGGAGGGCGGGGAAAATAGCTCATACGCAGTATTTT
>TRBD1|.|TRBJ2-2|TRBV29-1
CSVQKGGATLGTGELFF
TGCAGCGTTCAAAAAGGGGGCGCCACACTGGGGACCGGGGAGCTGTTTTTT
>TRBD2|.|TRBJ2-1|TRBV9
CASSVAGDYYNEQFF
TGTGCCAGCAGCGTAGCTGGGGACTACTACAATGAGCAGTTCTTC
>TRBD1|once|TRBJ1-6|TRBV28
CASSLRDRETSPLHF
TGTGCCAGCAGTTTAAGGGACAGGGAGACTTCACCCCTCCACTTT
>TRBD1|.|TRBJ1-6|TRBV4-3
CASSPGQGRGSPLHF
TGCGCCAGCAGCCCCGGACAGGGAAGAGGTTCACCCCTCCACTTT
>.|.|TRBJ1-3|TRBV11-2
CASTTARGRGNTIYF
TGTGCCAGCACCACGGCCCGGGGAAGAGGAAACACCATATATTTT
>TRBD2|.|TRBJ2-5|TRBV5-1
CASSYGTTNQETQYF
TGCGCCAGCAGCTACGGGACTACCAATCAAGAGACCCAGTACTTC
>TRBD2|.|TRBJ2-5|TRBV7-9
CASSTHQGGVETQYF
TGTGCCAGCAGCACACACCAGGGAGGGGTGGAGACCCAGTACTTC
>.|.|TRBJ1-6|TRBV7-9
CASSFPGNNSPLHF
TGTGCCAGCAGCTTTCCGGGGAATAATTCACCCCTCCACTTT
>.|.|TRBJ1-6|TRBV5-1
CASSLNGRKEEPLHF
TGCGCCAGCAGCTTGAATGGGAGAAAGGAAGAACCCCTCCACTTT
>.|.|TRBJ1-1|TRBV6-2/TRBV6-3
CASSYVGGGTEAFF
TGTGCCAGCAGTTACGTTGGGGGAGGAACTGAAGCTTTCTTT
>.|few|TRBJ1-5|TRBV28
CASRGGTVTWSSNQPQHF
TGTGCCAGCAGGGGGGGGACGGTAACTTGGAGTAGCAATCAGCCCCAGCATTTT
>.|.|TRBJ2-5|TRBV30
CAWTSGGNGAQYF
TGTGCCTGGACCTCCGGTGGGAACGGGGCCCAGTACTTC
>.|.|TRBJ2-2|TRBV4-1
CASSQKGVPGELFF
TGCGCCAGCAGCCAAAAAGGGGTCCCCGGGGAGCTGTTTTTT
>TRBD2|.|TRBJ2-5|TRBV4-1
CASSLGLAETETQYF
TGCGCCAGCAGCCTCGGACTAGCGGAAACGGAGACCCAGTACTTC
>.|.|TRBJ2-5|TRBV21-1
CASSNLGTSRQETQYF
TGTGCCAGCAGCAACCTAGGGACTAGCCGCCAAGAGACCCAGTACTTC
>.|.|TRBJ2-4|TRBV6-1
CASSEVVGSLTLAKNIQYF
TGTGCCAGCAGTGAAGTTGTCGGGAGCCTAACTTTAGCCAAAAACATTCAGTACTTC
>.|.|TRBJ2-1|TRBV25-1
CASSEYGPEQFF
TGTGCCAGCAGTGAATATGGGCCTGAGCAGTTCTTC
>.|.|TRBJ1-1|TRBV14
CASSQDRVRTEAFF
TGTGCCAGCAGCCAAGACAGGGTTAGGACTGAAGCTTTCTTT
>.|.|TRBJ2-1|TRBV19
CASSIWTHSYNEQFF
TGTGCCAGTAGTATCTGGACACACTCCTACAATGAGCAGTTCTTC
>TRBD1|.|TRBJ1-2|TRBV28
CASSPSGTAFTGGYTF
TGTGCCAGCTCTCCTTCCGGGACAGCCTTCACGGGGGGCTACACCTTC
>TRBD1|.|TRBJ1-2|TRBV6-5
CASSYDRAYGYTF
TGTGCCAGCAGTTACGACAGGGCCTATGGCTACACCTTC
>TRBD1|.|TRBJ1-1|TRBV10-3
CAISLGTGENTEAFF
TGTGCCATCAGCCTTGGGACAGGGGAGAACACTGAAGCTTTCTTT
>.|.|TRBJ2-5|TRBV6-1
CASSELRGPAYF
TGTGCCAGCAGTGAACTAAGGGGTCCCGCATACTTC
>.|.|TRBJ1-6|TRBV10-1
CASSESSREPYNSPLHF
TGCGCCAGCAGTGAGTCGTCGCGCGAACCCTATAATTCACCCCTCCACTTT
>.|once|TRBJ2-3|TRBV12-3/TRBV12-4
CASSPQRDTQYF
TGTGCCAGCAGTCCCCAACGGGATACGCAGTATTTT
>.|.|TRBJ1-6|TRBV28
CASSLEEDNSPLHF
TGTGCCAGCAGTCTGGAGGAGGATAATTCACCCCTCCACTTT
>TRBD2|.|TRBJ2-1|TRBV3-1/TRBV3-2
CASSHTSGLYEQFF
TGTGCCAGCAGCCATACTAGCGGGCTCTATGAGCAGTTCTTC
>.|once|TRBJ2-1|TRBV13
CASSYQVVLGEDEQFF
TGTGCCAGCAGTTACCAAGTCGTACTTGGGGAGGATGAGCAGTTCTTC
>.|.|TRBJ1-2|TRBV20-1
CSARLSGYTF
TGCAGTGCCCGGTTGAGTGGCTACACCTTC
>.|.|TRBJ2-1|TRBV5-1
CASSFLAGGDNEQFF
TGCGCCAGCAGCTTTCTCGCTGGAGGTGACAATGAGCAGTTCTTC
>TRBD1|.|TRBJ1-2|TRBV5-5
CASSRQGGNYGYTF
TGTGCCAGCAGCCGACAGGGAGGAAACTATGGCTACACCTTC
>TRBD1|.|TRBJ2-3|TRBV24-1
CATSDTRQGGDTQYF
TGTGCCACCAGTGATACCCGACAGGGTGGTGATACGCAGTATTTT
>.|.|TRBJ1-2|TRBV19
CASSMIAGDGYTF
TGTGCCAGTAGTATGATAGCAGGGGATGGCTACACCTTC
>TRBD1|.|TRBJ1-5|TRBV9
CASSAEGTGIRPQHF
TGTGCCAGCAGCGCCGAAGGGACAGGGATTCGGCCCCAGCATTTT
>.|.|TRBJ1-4|TRBV6-5
CASTWIQGSGEKLFF
TGTGCCAGCACTTGGATACAGGGATCGGGTGAAAAACTGTTTTTT
>TRBD1|.|TRBJ1-2|TRBV2
CASSQQGRKGYTF
TGTGCCAGCAGTCAACAGGGGAGGAAAGGCTACACCTTC
>.|.|TRBJ1-6|TRBV12-3/TRBV12-4
CASSLGANSPLHF
TGTGCCAGCAGTTTAGGGGCAAATTCACCCCTCCACTTT
>.|.|TRBJ1-1|TRBV10-3
CAITRTENTEAFF
TGTGCCATCACCAGGACAGAGAACACTGAAGCTTTCTTT
>.|.|TRBJ2-5|TRBV5-1
CASSPQPSRSGETQYF
TGCGCCAGCAGCCCCCAACCTTCTAGGTCTGGGGAGACCCAGTACTTC
>.|.|TRBJ2-1|TRBV11-3
CASSPQTRRGYNEQFF
TGTGCCAGCAGCCCCCAGACCCGGCGGGGATACAATGAGCAGTTCTTC
>TRBD1|.|TRBJ1-1|TRBV12-3/TRBV12-4
CASSVDRVTQAFF
TGTGCCAGCAGTGTGGACAGGGTTACGCAGGCTTTCTTT
>.|.|TRBJ1-3|TRBV19
CASATGSGNTIYF
TGTGCCAGTGCGACAGGCTCTGGAAACACCATATATTTT